This T cell receptor beta chain was captured in a study of cytomegalovirus exposure and HLA in healthy donors. Study-wide points: HLA allele associations emerged for roughly 17,000 TCR beta sequences in a later analysis, at 0.05 false discovery rate. In most subjects, TCR beta sequences reportedly gave accurate predictions of HLA-A and HLA-B alleles. With DRB1 most and HLA-C fewest, TCR association rates differed between HLA loci in a later analysis. Segments of the TCR beta V type were, in most cases, productive about 87% or about 30% of the time in an earlier analysis.

Primers included in the PCR were 60 Vbeta and 13 Jbeta primers. The data were produced by immunoSEQ multiplex PCR, yet TCRdb's version contains in-frame clones alone and is incomplete. The sample carries about 110,000 clones, around three quarters recorded once. In regard to this clone: Its antigen is unknown.

From germline, CDR1 is MNHEY and CDR2 SVGAGI. The CDR3 is 15 residues long. V lost 6 bases to trimming and J lost 1 base; unmatched junction nucleotides: 4. This sequence originates from a woman between 18 and 29 years old in good health and CMV-seropositive. The sequenced material came from PBMCs. The rearrangement links TRBV6-5 to TRBJ2-7; 12 bases fit TRBD1. The CDR3 reads CASRGQGAGSYEQYF. DNA of the CDR3: TGTGCCAGCAGGGGACAGGGGGCAGGGTCCTACGAGCAGTACTTC.